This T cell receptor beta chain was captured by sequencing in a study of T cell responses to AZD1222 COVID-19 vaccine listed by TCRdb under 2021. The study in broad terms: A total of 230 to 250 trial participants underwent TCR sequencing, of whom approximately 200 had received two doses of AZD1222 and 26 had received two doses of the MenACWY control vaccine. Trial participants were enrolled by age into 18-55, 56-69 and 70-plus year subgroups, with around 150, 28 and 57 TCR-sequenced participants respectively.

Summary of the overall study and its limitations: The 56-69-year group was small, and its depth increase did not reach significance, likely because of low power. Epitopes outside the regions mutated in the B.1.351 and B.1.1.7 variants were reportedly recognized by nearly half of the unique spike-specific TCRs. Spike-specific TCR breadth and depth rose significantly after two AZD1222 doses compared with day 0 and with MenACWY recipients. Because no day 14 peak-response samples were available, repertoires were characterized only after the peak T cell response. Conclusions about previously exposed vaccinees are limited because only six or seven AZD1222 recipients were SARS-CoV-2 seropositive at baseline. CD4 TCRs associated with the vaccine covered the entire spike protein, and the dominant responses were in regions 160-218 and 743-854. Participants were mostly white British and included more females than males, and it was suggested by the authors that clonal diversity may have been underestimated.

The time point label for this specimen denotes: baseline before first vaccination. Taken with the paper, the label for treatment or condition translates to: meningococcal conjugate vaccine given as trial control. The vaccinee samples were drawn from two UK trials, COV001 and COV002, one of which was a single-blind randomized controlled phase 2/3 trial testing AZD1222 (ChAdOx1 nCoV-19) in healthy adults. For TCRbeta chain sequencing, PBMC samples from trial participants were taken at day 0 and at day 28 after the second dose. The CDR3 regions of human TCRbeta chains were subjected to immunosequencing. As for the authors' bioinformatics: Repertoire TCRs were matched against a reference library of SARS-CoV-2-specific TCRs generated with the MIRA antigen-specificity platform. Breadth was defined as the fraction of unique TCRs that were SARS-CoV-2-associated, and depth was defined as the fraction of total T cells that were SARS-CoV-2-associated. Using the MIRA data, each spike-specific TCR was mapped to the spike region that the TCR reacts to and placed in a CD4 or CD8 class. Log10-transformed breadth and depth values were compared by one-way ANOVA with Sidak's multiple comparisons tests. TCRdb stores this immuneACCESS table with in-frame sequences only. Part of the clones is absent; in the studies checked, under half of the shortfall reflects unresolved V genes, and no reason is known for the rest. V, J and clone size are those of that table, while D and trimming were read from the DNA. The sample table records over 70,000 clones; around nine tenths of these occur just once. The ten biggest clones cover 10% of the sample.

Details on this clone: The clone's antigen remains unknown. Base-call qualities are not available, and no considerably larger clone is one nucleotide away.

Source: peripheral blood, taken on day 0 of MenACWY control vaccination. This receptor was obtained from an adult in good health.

The CDR3 region reads CASSPRTSYGYTF. Read as DNA, the sequence is TGCGCCAGCAGCCCCCGGACTTCTTATGGCTACACCTTC. The chain employs TRBV4-3 and TRBJ1-2; the D gene identity is not certain. Per the germline V gene, LGHNA is the CDR1 and YSLEER is the CDR2. Between the V and J ends, shortened by 4 bases and 5 bases respectively, the junction contains 11 bases. The CDR3 has 13 amino acids, counting the end cysteine and phenylalanine. The sequence is cut down to CDR3 DNA, 39 bases in frame from base 1.